These 22 T cell receptor beta chains were all obtained from the same sample, sequenced in a study of response to subunit inactivated influenza vaccine. TCRdb analysed the RT-PCR reads with MiXCR anew, one entry per CDR3 protein. The sample consists of approximately 490,000 distinct CDR3 sequences, approximately 6.9% of them appearing once. The source material was PBMCs from blood, sampled about 23 months after vaccination. These receptors originate from a man aged 45-69 years who received an inactivated influenza vaccine.

The rearrangement links TRBV20-1 to TRBJ2-7; weak D call: TRBD1 (5 bases). Germline V CDR1 and CDR2: DFQATT, SNEGSKA (reference sequence). V was trimmed by 6 bases and J by 2 bases, leaving 11 bases between them. This CDR3 has 12 amino acids. The CDR3 DNA is TGCAGTGCCAAGGACAAGACCTACGAGCAGTACTTC. This translates into CSAKDKTYEQYF.

The genes are TRBV11-2 and TRBJ2-2, with D unclear. V lost 5 bases and J lost 6, with 13 bases in between. The CDR3 is made up of 14 amino acids. The germline V gene encodes CDR1 SGHAT and CDR2 FQNNGV. The CDR3 spells CASSHVVVPGELFF. CDR3 nucleotides: TGTGCCAGCAGCCACGTTGTGGTTCCCGGGGAGCTGTTTTTT.

There are a few counts of this clonotype. The chain uses TRBV6-2 or TRBV6-3 and TRBJ2-1; 9 nucleotides align to TRBD2. CDR3 length: 17 amino acids. The junction had 12 bases not matched to a gene; V was cut back by 4 bases and J by 5 bases. Germline V gene lookup returns CDR1 MNHEY and CDR2 SVGEGT. For the CDR3, the DNA is TGTGCCAGCAGTTCCCTTGGCGGGGGGGCTCGGGACAATGAGCAGTTCTTC. This translates into CASSSLGGGARDNEQFF.

The V call is TRBV29-1, the J call TRBJ2-7; D unresolved. This CDR3 contains 13 residues. Germline lookup yields CDR1 SQVTM and CDR2 ANQGSEA. V lost 0 bases, J lost 7 bases, and 13 bases lay in between. The CDR3, as DNA: TGCAGCGTTGAAGAAGCGCCCGGGCGGGAGCAGTACTTC. Translation gives CSVEEAPGREQYF.

Ten or more counts support this clonotype. V usage is TRBV20-1 and J usage is TRBJ1-2; a possible D gene is TRBD1 (5 bases). The V end was cut by 3 bases, the J end by 4 bases, with 12 bases between. The CDR3 loop spans 13 amino acids. CDR1 is DFQATT and CDR2 is SNEGSKA in the germline V gene (reference sequence). The CDR3, as DNA: TGCAGTGCTAGTAGCCCAGGGACCTATGGCTACACCTTC. Translation gives CSASSPGTYGYTF.

V is TRBV7-9 and J is TRBJ2-7; 8 bases agree with TRBD2. V was pared by 5 bases and J by 4 bases, with 16 bases of the junction left unmatched. CDR3 size: 17 residues. Germline assignment: CDR1 SEHNR and CDR2 FQNEAQ (reference sequence). CDR3 DNA: TGTGCCAGCAGCGCCTTTTGGCGGGAGGCCTCCGGGTACGAGCAGTACTTC. This gives the protein CASSAFWREASGYEQYF.

A word on this clonotype: A junction end diverges from the germline sequence, so it may reflect a read error. V usage is TRBV6-5 and J usage is TRBJ1-1; no clear D gene. CDR3 length equals 16 residues. Germline loops: CDR1 MNHEY, CDR2 SVGAGI. CDR3 sequence (DNA): TGTGCCAGCAGTTCCCGAAGACAAGCCATGAATACTGAAGCTTTCTTT. Its translation is CASSSRRQAMNTEAFF.

This clonotype was seen a few times. CDR3 loop: CASSQDPGREGYTF. CDR3 nucleotides: TGCGCCAGCAGCCAAGATCCGGGGCGGGAGGGCTACACCTTC. V and J are TRBV4-1 and TRBJ1-2, with D perhaps TRBD1 (5 bases). Per germline, CDR1 MGHRA and CDR2 YSYEKL. The V and J ends lost 0 bases and 8 bases respectively, with 13 bases between them. The CDR3 is 14 amino acids.

This clonotype has only a few counts. The J gene is TRBJ1-1, the V gene TRBV7-9; D ambiguous. The CDR3 length is 14 residues. Deletions cut 1 base from V and 4 bases from J, with 10 bases between. Germline lookup yields CDR1 SEHNR and CDR2 FQNEAQ (reference sequence). The CDR3 coding sequence is TGTGCCAGCAGCTTAGTGTTTGCGGGCACTGAAGCTTTCTTT. Translation gives CASSLVFAGTEAFF. The full variable domain, completed using reference TRBV7-9 and TRBJ1-1, is DTGVSQNPRHKITKRGQNVTFRCDPISEHNRLYWYRQTLGQGPEFLTYFQNEAQLEKSRLLSDRFSAERPKGSFSTLEIQRTEQGDSAMYLCASSLVFAGTEAFFGQGTRLTVV.

This clonotype has more than one count but fewer than ten. Its ends do not fully match the called genes, so a read error is possible. V gene TRBV29-1 combines with J gene TRBJ2-1, with 10 positions matching TRBD1. The germline V gene encodes CDR1 SQVTM and CDR2 ANQGSEA. The CDR3 has 14 residues. The CDR3 DNA sequence: TGCAGCGTGGAAGGACAGGGGGTCCTCTATGAGCAGTTCTTC. Translated: CSVEGQGVLYEQFF.

This clonotype turned up a few times. The J gene is TRBJ2-5, the V gene TRBV7-2; 8 bases are shared with TRBD1. The V gene's germline CDR1 is SGHTA and CDR2 FQGNSA. This CDR3 is 15 amino acids long. J gave up 2 bases and V 4 bases, and 6 bases lay outside the gene matches. DNA for the CDR3: TGTGCCAGCAGCTCCCTGACAGGGGATCAAGAGACCCAGTACTTC. It encodes CASSSLTGDQETQYF.

The sample holds a few counts of this clonotype. CDR3 bases: TGTGCCAGCCTTTGGACAGCGTTAGGTAAAGCTTTCTTT. This encodes CASLWTALGKAFF. The rearrangement links TRBV28 to TRBJ1-1, with D possibly matching TRBD1 (6 bases). Between the trimmed V and J ends, which lost 8 bases and 9 bases, there was a span of 19 bases. In germline, CDR1 is MDHEN, CDR2 SYDVKM. CDR3 length: 13 residues.

This chain links TRBV3-1 with TRBJ1-2; a possible D gene is TRBD1 (5 bases). This CDR3 has 12 residues. Trimming shortened V by 1 base and J by 8 bases, and 8 bases separated the two germline ends. Germline CDR1 LGHDT, CDR2 YNNKEL (reference sequence). CDR3 sequence reads: CASSQGRAGYTF. The CDR3 DNA sequence: TGTGCCAGCAGCCAAGGCAGGGCGGGCTACACCTTC.

This clonotype was observed many times. This CDR3 is CASSQDLASWDTQYF. In DNA form, the CDR3 reads TGCGCCAGCAGCCAAGATCTGGCCAGCTGGGATACGCAGTATTTT. This chain uses TRBV4-3 with TRBJ2-3; D unresolved. CDR3 length equals 15 residues. V was trimmed by 0 bases and J by 6 bases, leaving 13 bases between them. Looked up from germline, CDR1 is LGHNA and CDR2 is YSLEER.

A few counts support this clonotype. This sequence joins TRBV13 and TRBJ2-7, with D perhaps TRBD2 (6 bases). This CDR3 is 14 amino acids long. V lost 5 bases and J 3 bases, leaving 14 bases between the germline ends. From germline, CDR1 is PRHDT and CDR2 FYEKMQ (reference sequence). The DNA for the CDR3 is TGTGCCAGCAGCCCCGGGCTGGGGGGCTACGAGCAGTACTTC. The encoded protein is CASSPGLGGYEQYF.

This chain uses TRBV9 with TRBJ2-3; perhaps TRBD1 as D (6 bases). Germline CDR1 and CDR2: SGDLS and YYNGEE. Trimming took 2 bases from V and 4 from J, leaving 14 bases between them. The CDR3 sequence is 15 residues long. CDR3 residues: CASSVRVGHADTQYF. The CDR3 DNA sequence: TGTGCCAGCAGCGTGAGGGTGGGACACGCAGATACGCAGTATTTT. The full variable domain, completed using reference TRBV9 and TRBJ2-3, is DSGVTQTPKHLITATGQRVTLRCSPRSGDLSVYWYQQSLDQGLQFLIQYYNGEERAKGNILERFSAQQFPDLHSELNLSSLELGDSALYFCASSVRVGHADTQYFGPGTRLTVL.

The CDR3, as DNA: TGCAGTGCTATTGGGCTAGGCAGAACGCCAACTAATGAAAAACTGTTTTTT. Its protein product is CSAIGLGRTPTNEKLFF. This sequence joins TRBV20-1 and TRBJ1-4; no definite D call. Looked up from germline, CDR1 is DFQATT and CDR2 is SNEGSKA (reference sequence). The CDR3 is made up of 17 amino acids. Trimming removed 4 bases from V and 0 bases from J, with 18 bases in between.

The J gene is TRBJ1-1, the V gene TRBV9; maybe TRBD1 (5 bases). V was cut by 4 bases and J by 1 base, with 8 bases left in between. CDR3 length equals 13 residues. Per the germline V gene, CDR1 is SGDLS and CDR2 is YYNGEE. CDR3 residues: CASSRGTNTEAFF. The CDR3 bases are TGTGCCAGCAGCCGGGGGACGAACACTGAAGCTTTCTTT.

The chain is built from TRBV28 and TRBJ2-1; 12 nucleotides match TRBD2. The CDR3 extends over 17 amino acids. Germline V lookup: CDR1 MDHEN, CDR2 SYDVKM. The trim removed 6 bases at V and 7 bases at J, leaving 13 bases unmatched. CDR3 nucleotide sequence: TGTGCCAGCAGGACACTAGCGGGGGGCCCTTTTATGAATGAGCAGTTCTTC. It specifies CASRTLAGGPFMNEQFF.

This clonotype was found many times. V is TRBV7-9 and J is TRBJ1-2, with TRBD1 as a possible D gene (5 bases). Germline V gene data show CDR1 as SEHNR and CDR2 as FQNEAQ (reference sequence). With 7 bases removed from V and 8 bases from J, the gap between germline ends came to 17 bases. The CDR3 contains 13 residues. The CDR3 region has the DNA TGTGCCAGCATCTCAGGGTCGTCGGACGGCTACACCTTC. Its protein product is CASISGSSDGYTF. Full variable domain (remainder filled in from reference TRBV7-9 and TRBJ1-2): DTGVSQNPRHKITKRGQNVTFRCDPISEHNRLYWYRQTLGQGPEFLTYFQNEAQLEKSRLLSDRFSAERPKGSFSTLEIQRTEQGDSAMYLCASISGSSDGYTFGSGTRLTVV.

V and J are TRBV7-2 and TRBJ1-2, with 9 nucleotides matching TRBD1. J lost 8 bases, V lost 0 bases, and 7 bases had no gene match. The CDR3 totals 15 residues. Germline V gene data show CDR1 as SGHTA and CDR2 as FQGNSA. The CDR3 DNA sequence: TGTGCCAGCAGCTTAGCGTGGACAGGGGCTCGGGGCTACACCTTC. This gives the protein CASSLAWTGARGYTF.

This clonotype came up once. Germline and junction disagree at one end, which may indicate a read error. This chain links TRBV5-5 with TRBJ2-2; tentative D call: TRBD1 (5 bases). Germline values: CDR1 SGHKS, CDR2 YYEKEE (reference sequence). The length of the CDR3 is 14 residues. CDR3 sequence: CARSLGVICGELFF. In nucleotides, the CDR3 is TGTGCCAGGAGCTTAGGGGTCATCTGCGGGGAGCTGTTTTTT.